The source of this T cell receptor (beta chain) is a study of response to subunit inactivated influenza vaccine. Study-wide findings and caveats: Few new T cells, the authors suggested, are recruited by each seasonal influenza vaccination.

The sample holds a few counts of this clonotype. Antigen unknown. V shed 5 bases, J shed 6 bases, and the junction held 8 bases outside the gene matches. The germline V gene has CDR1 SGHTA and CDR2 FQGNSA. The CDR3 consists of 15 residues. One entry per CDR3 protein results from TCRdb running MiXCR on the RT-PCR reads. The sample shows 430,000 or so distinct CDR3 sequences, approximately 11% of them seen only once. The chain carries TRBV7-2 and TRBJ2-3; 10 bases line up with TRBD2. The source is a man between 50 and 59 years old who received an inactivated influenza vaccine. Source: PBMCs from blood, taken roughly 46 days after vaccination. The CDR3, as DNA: TGTGCCAGCAGCCATGGGCTAGCGGGAGTGGATACGCAGTATTTT. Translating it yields CASSHGLAGVDTQYF.